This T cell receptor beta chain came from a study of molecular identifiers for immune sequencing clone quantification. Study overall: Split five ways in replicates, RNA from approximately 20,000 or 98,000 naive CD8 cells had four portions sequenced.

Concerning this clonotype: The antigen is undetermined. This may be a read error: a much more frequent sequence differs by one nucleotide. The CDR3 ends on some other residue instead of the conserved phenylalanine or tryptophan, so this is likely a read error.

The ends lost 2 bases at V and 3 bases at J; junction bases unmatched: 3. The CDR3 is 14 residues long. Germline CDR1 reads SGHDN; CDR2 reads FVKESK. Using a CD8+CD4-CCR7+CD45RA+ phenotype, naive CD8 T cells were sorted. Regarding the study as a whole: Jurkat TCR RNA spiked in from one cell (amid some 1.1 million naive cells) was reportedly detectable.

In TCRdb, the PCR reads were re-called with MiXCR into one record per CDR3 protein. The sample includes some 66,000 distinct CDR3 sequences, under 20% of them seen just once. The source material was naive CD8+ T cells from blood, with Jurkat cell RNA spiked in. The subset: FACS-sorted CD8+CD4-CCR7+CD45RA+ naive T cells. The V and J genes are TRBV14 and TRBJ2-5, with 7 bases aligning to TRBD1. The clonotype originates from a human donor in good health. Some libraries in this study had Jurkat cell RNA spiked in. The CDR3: CASSQLGTEETQYS. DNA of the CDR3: TGTGCCAGCAGCCAACTCGGGACAGAAGAGACCCAGTACTCC.